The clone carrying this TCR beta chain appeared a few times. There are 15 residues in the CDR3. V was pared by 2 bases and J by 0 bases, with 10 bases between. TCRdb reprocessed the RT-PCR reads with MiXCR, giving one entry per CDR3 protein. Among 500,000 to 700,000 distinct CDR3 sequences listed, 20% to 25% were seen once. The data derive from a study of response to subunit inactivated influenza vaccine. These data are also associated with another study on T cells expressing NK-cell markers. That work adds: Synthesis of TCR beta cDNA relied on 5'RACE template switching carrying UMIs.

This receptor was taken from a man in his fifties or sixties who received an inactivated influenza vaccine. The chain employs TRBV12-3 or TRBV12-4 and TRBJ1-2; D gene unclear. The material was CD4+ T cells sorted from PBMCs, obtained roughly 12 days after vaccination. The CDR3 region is CASSLFPGSNYGYTF. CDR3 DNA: TGTGCCAGCAGTTTATTCCCGGGTTCTAACTATGGCTACACCTTC.